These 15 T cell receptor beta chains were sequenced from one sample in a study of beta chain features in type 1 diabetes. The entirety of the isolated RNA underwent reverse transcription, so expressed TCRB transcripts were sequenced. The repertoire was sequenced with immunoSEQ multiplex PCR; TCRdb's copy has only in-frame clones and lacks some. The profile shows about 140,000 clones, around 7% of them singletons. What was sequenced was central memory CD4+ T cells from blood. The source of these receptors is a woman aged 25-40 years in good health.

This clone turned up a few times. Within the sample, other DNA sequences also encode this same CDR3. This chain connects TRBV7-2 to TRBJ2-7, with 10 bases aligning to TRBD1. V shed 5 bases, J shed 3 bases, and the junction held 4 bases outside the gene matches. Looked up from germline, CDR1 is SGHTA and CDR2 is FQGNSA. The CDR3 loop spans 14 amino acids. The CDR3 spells CASSPRTGGYEQYF. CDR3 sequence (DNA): TGTGCCAGCAGCCCCCGGACAGGGGGCTACGAGCAGTACTTC.

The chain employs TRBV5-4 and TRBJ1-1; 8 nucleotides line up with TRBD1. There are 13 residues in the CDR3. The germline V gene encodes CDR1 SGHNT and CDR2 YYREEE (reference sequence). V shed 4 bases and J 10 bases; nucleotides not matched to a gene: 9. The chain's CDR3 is CASSTQGAPAAFF. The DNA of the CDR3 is TGTGCCAGCAGCACCCAGGGGGCGCCGGCAGCTTTCTTT.

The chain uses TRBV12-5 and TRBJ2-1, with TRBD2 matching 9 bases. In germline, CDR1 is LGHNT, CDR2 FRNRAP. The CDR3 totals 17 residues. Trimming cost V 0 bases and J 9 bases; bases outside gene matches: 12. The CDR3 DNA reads TGTGCTAGTGGTTTGGTACTAATGGCTAGCGGGAAAAGTGAGCAGTTCTTC. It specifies CASGLVLMASGKSEQFF.

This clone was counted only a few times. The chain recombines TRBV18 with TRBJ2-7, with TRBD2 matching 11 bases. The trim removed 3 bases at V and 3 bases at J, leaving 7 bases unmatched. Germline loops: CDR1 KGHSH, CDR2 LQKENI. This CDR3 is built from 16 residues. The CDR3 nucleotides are TGTGCCAGCTCACCCGGCGAACTAGCGGGAGTCTACGAGCAGTACTTC. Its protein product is CASSPGELAGVYEQYF.

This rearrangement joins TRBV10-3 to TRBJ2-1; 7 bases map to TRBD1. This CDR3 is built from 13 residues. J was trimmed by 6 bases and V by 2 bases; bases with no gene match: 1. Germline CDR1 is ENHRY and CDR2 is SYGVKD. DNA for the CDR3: TGTGCCATCAGTGAGGGGACAGCCAATGAGCAGTTCTTC. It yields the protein CAISEGTANEQFF.

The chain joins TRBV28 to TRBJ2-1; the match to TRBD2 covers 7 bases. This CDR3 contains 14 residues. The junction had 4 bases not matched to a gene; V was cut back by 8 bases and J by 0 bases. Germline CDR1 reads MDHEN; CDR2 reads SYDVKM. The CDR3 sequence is CASGWGGSYNEQFF. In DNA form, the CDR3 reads TGTGCCAGCGGGTGGGGGGGCTCCTACAATGAGCAGTTCTTC.

The CDR3 DNA reads TGTGCCAGCAGCTTAGCTAGCCTTTACGAGCAGTACTTC. Translating gives CASSLASLYEQYF. The chain joins TRBV7-2 to TRBJ2-7; D not resolved. Germline V gene sequence: CDR1 SGHTA, CDR2 FQGNSA. Trimming took 0 bases from V and 4 from J, leaving 7 bases between them. The CDR3 consists of 13 residues.

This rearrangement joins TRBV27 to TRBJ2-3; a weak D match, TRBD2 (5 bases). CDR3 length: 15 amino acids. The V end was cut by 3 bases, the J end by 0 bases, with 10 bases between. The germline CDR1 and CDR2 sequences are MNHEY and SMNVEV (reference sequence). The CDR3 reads CASSFQRLSTDTQYF. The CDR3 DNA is TGTGCCAGCAGTTTCCAGCGGCTTAGCACAGATACGCAGTATTTT.

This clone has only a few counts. The DNA of the CDR3 is TGTGCCAGCAGCCGCCGACAGGGGAGCACTGAAGCTTTCTTT. This sequence encodes CASSRRQGSTEAFF. This chain links TRBV6-1 with TRBJ1-1; 8 bases match TRBD1. V was clipped by 6 bases and J by 4 bases; unmatched bases: 7. The CDR3 length is 14 residues. Per germline, CDR1 MNHNS and CDR2 SASEGT.

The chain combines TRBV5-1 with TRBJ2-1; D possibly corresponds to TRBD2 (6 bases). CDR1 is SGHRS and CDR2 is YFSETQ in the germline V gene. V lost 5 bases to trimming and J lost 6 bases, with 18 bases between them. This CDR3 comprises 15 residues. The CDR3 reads CASSYGGAGFNEQFF. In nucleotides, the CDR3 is TGCGCCAGCAGTTATGGCGGGGCGGGTTTCAATGAGCAGTTCTTC.

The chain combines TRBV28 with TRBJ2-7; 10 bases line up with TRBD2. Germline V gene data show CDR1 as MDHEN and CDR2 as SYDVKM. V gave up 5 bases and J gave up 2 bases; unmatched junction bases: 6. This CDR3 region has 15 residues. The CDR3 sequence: CASSPSLAGTYEQYF. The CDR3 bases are TGTGCCAGCAGTCCGTCACTAGCGGGAACCTACGAGCAGTACTTC.

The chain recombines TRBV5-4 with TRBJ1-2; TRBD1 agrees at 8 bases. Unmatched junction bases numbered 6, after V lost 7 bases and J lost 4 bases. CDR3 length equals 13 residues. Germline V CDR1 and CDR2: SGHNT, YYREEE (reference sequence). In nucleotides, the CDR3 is TGTGCCAGCCGGTTACAGGGGGTCTATGGCTACACCTTC. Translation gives CASRLQGVYGYTF.

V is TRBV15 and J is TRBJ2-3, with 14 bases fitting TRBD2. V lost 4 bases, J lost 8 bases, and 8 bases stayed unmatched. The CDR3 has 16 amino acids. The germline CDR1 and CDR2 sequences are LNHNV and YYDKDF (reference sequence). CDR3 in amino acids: CATSKGLAGVVGTQYF. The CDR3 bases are TGTGCCACCAGCAAGGGACTAGCGGGAGTGGTGGGTACGCAGTATTTT.

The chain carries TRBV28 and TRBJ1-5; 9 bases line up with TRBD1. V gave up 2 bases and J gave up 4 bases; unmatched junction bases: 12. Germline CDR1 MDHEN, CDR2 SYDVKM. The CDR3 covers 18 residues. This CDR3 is CASSLGSGGQGSNQPQHF. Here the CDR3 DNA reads TGTGCCAGCAGTTTAGGGTCCGGGGGACAGGGCTCTAATCAGCCCCAGCATTTT. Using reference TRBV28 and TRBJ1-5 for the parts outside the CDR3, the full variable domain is DVKVTQSSRYLVKRTGEKVFLECVQDMDHENMFWYRQDPGLGLRLIYFSYDVKMKEKGDIPEGYSVSREKKERFSLILESASTNQTSMYLCASSLGSGGQGSNQPQHFGDGTRLSIL.

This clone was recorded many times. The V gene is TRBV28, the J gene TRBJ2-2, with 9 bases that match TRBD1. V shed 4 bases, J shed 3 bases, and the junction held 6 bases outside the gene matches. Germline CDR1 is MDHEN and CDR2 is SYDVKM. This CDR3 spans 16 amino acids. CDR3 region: CASSSLGQGYTGELFF. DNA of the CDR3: TGTGCCAGCAGTTCACTGGGACAGGGATACACCGGGGAGCTGTTTTTT.